This passage covers 2 T cell receptor beta chains from one sample sequenced in a study of T cell clusters in autoimmune cytopenias. Each sample's input was approximately 0.25 ug genomic DNA, 38,000 or so genome equivalents. TRB rearrangements were amplified by touch-down multiplex PCR with mixed TRB-A/B primers. Reprocessing the multiplex PCR reads, TCRdb reports a single entry for every CDR3 protein and omits DNA. The sample includes more than 12,000 distinct CDR3 sequences. Sequenced input: peripheral blood. All receptors come from a human donor with an autoimmune cytopenia or autoimmune hepatitis (not recorded which).

The V call is TRBV6-5, the J call TRBJ1-1; the TCRdb D gene call, TRBD1, has no DNA to confirm it. This CDR3 region has 16 residues. Germline V gene sequence: CDR1 MNHEY, CDR2 SVGAGI. This CDR3 is CASSYSGTAVRTEAFF.

The gene calls are TRBV30 and TRBJ2-1; TCRdb names TRBD2, which stays unverified in the absence of DNA. The V gene's germline CDR1 is GTSNPN and CDR2 SVGIG (reference sequence). The CDR3 extends over 12 amino acids. The CDR3 sequence: CACLKTSNEQFF. Combining the CDR3 with reference TRBV30 and TRBJ2-1 gives the whole variable domain SQTIHQWPATLVQPVGSPLSLECTVEGTSNPNLYWYRQAAGRGLQLLFYSVGIGQISSEVPQNLSASRPQDRQFILSSKKLLLSDSGFYLCACLKTSNEQFFGPGTRLTVL.